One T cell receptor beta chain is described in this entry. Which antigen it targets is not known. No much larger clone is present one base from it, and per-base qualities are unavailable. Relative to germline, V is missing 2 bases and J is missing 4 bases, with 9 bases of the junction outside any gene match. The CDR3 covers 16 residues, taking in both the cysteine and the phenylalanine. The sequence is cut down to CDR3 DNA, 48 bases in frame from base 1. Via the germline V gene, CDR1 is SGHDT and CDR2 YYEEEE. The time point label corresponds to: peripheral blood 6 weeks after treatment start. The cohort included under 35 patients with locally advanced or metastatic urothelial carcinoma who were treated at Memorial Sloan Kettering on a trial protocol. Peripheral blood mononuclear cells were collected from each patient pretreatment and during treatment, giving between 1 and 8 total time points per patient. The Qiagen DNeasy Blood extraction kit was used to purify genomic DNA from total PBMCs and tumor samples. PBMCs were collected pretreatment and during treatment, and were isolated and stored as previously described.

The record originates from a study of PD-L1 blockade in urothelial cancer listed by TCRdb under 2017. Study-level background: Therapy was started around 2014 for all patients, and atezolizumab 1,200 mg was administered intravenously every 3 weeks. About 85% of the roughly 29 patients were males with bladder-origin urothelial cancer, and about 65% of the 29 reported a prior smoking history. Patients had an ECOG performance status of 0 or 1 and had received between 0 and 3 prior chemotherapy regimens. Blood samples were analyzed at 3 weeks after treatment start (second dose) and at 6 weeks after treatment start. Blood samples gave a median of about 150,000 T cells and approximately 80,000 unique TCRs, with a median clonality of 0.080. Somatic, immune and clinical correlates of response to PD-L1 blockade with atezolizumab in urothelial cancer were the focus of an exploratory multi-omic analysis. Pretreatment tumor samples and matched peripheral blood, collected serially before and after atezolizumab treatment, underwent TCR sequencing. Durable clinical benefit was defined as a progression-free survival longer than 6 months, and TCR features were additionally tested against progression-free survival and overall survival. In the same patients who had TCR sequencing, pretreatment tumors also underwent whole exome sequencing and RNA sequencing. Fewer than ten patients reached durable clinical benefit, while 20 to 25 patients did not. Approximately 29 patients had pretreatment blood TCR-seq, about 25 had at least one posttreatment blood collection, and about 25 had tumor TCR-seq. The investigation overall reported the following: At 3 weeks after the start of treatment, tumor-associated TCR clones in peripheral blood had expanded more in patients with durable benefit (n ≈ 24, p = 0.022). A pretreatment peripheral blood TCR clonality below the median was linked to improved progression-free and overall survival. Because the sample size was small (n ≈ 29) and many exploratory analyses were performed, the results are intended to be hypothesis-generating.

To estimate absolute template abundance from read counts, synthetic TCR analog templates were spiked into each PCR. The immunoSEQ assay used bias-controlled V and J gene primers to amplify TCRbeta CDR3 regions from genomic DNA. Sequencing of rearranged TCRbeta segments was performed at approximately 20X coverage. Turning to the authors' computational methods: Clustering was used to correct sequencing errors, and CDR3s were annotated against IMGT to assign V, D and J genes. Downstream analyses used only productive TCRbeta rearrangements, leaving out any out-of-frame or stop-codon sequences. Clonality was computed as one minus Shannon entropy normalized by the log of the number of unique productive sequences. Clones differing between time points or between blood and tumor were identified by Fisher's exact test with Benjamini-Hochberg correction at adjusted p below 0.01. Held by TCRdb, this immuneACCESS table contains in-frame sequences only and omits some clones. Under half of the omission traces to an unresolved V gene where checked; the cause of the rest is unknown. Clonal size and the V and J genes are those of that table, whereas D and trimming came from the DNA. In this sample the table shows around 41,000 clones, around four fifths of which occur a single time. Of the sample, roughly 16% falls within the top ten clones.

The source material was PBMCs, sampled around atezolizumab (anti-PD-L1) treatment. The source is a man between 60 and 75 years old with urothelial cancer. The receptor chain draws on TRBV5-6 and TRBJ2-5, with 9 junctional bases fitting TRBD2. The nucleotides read TGTGCCAGCAGCTTTGGCGGGGGGGCCCGCGGAGAGACCCAGTACTTC. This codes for CASSFGGGARGETQYF.